The T cell receptor beta chain under discussion was sequenced for a study of T cell changes during pregnancy in multiple sclerosis. Produced via immunoSEQ multiplex PCR; TCRdb's table is partial and in-frame only. The table shows approximately 20,000 clones, with about 90% occurring only once. Germline loops: CDR1 SGHDT, CDR2 YYEEEE. The ends were cut back, 0 bases at V and 3 bases at J, with 15 bases in the middle. CDR3 length: 17 residues. This TCR derives from a female donor in good health, enrolled as a control in a pregnancy study. The chain links TRBV5-6 to TRBJ2-2; perhaps TRBD2 as D (6 bases). Sample: CD8+ T cells from peripheral blood mononuclear cells, taken in the second trimester of pregnancy. CDR3 in DNA: TGTGCCAGCAGCTTGGAAGTGCGGGGTGTGGACACCGGGGAGCTGTTTTTT. The encoded protein is CASSLEVRGVDTGELFF.